Below are 31 T cell receptor beta chains sequenced from a single sample in a study of early T cells in non-severe SARS-CoV-2 infection. TCRdb called the 5' RACE reads again in MiXCR, with one record for every CDR3 protein. This sample has 35,000 to 40,000 distinct CDR3 sequences, with over 4.5% found just once. Sequenced: whole blood. Receptors originate from an adult who was a healthcare worker with PCR-confirmed SARS-CoV-2 infection or an uninfected control (not recorded which).

This clonotype was seen many times. The gene calls are TRBV7-3 and TRBJ2-5; 12 bases are shared with TRBD2. Germline V gene lookup returns CDR1 SGHTA and CDR2 FQGTGA. This CDR3 has 15 residues. The J segment lost 5 bases and the V segment lost 3 bases, leaving 4 bases of the junction unmatched. CDR3 nucleotides: TGTGCCAGCAGCTTGCTAGCGGGGGGGCCGGAGACCCAGTACTTC. This translates into CASSLLAGGPETQYF.

The gene calls are TRBV5-1 and TRBJ2-7, with 14 bases matching TRBD2. The CDR3 sequence is 16 residues long. Germline trimming cut 4 bases from V and 5 bases from J; bases unmatched to any gene: 8. Germline CDR1 SGHRS, CDR2 YFSETQ. The CDR3 here is CASSPTRLAGGNEQYF. The CDR3 DNA sequence: TGCGCCAGCAGCCCTACTCGACTAGCGGGAGGGAACGAGCAGTACTTC.

This clonotype was detected many times. The chain uses TRBV6-1 and TRBJ2-3, with TRBD1 matching 9 bases. The CDR3 runs 14 residues. From germline, CDR1 is MNHNS and CDR2 SASEGT. The V and J ends lost 4 bases and 6 bases, in that order; junction bases with no gene match: 5. The CDR3 sequence: CASSVTGGRDTQYF. Written as DNA, the CDR3 is TGTGCCAGCAGTGTAACAGGGGGCCGGGATACGCAGTATTTT.

This clonotype was recorded at least ten times. This chain uses TRBV2 with TRBJ1-4, with D unresolved. With 7 bases removed from V and 7 bases from J, the gap between germline ends came to 13 bases. Germline CDR1 and CDR2: SNHLY and FYNNEI. This CDR3 has 13 residues. The CDR3 DNA reads as TGTGCCAGCACAGGCGGAGAGGGTGAAAAACTGTTTTTT. Amino acid sequence: CASTGGEGEKLFF. Full variable domain (missing parts from reference TRBV2 and TRBJ1-4): EPEVTQTPSHQVTQMGQEVILRCVPISNHLYFYWYRQILGQKVEFLVSFYNNEISEKSEIFDDQFSVERPDGSNFTLKIRSTKLEDSAMYFCASTGGEGEKLFFGSGTQLSVL.

In this sample, this clonotype turned up many times. V and J are TRBV4-3 and TRBJ2-1; tentatively, D is TRBD1 or TRBD2 (6 bases each). This CDR3 has 16 amino acids. Germline-derived CDR1 and CDR2 are LGHNA and YSLEER. Trimming removed 0 bases from V and 6 bases from J, with 15 bases in between. CDR3 sequence (DNA): TGCGCCAGCAGCCAAGATCTGGGGGGCCCAACCAATGAGCAGTTCTTC. This translates into CASSQDLGGPTNEQFF.

This clonotype was observed many times. This chain joins TRBV20-1 and TRBJ2-7; a possible D gene is TRBD1 (5 bases). This CDR3 comprises 13 residues. V gave up 4 bases and J gave up 2 bases, with 12 bases separating them. CDR1 DFQATT and CDR2 SNEGSKA come from the germline V gene (reference sequence). The CDR3 loop reads CSAINRPTYEQYF. The CDR3, as DNA: TGCAGTGCTATCAACAGGCCGACCTACGAGCAGTACTTC.

This clonotype was found many times. V is TRBV6-1 and J is TRBJ2-3, with 10 bases identical to TRBD1. V shed 4 bases and J 0 bases; nucleotides not matched to a gene: 1. CDR1 is MNHNS, CDR2 SASEGT, per germline. This CDR3 region has 15 residues. CDR3 loop: CASSGQGASTDTQYF. Here the CDR3 DNA reads TGTGCCAGCAGTGGACAGGGGGCAAGCACAGATACGCAGTATTTT.

This clonotype came up a few times. The rearrangement uses TRBV12-3 or TRBV12-4 and TRBJ2-2; 8 positions match TRBD2. CDR3 length equals 18 residues. V gave up 0 bases and J gave up 4 bases; unmatched junction bases: 10. The CDR3 region is CASSLALGGLAGTGELFF. CDR3 coding DNA: TGTGCCAGCAGTTTAGCCCTCGGGGGGCTAGCGGGCACCGGGGAGCTGTTTTTT.

This clonotype was counted many times. The CDR3 DNA reads TGCAGTGCTAGTAGGGCTAGCGGGGGATCAGATACGCAGTATTTT. This translates into CSASRASGGSDTQYF. The gene calls are TRBV20-1 and TRBJ2-3, with 10 bases aligning to TRBD2. V lost 3 bases to trimming and J lost 4 bases; unmatched junction nucleotides: 7. The CDR3 has 15 residues. Germline CDR1 is DFQATT and CDR2 is SNEGSKA (reference sequence).

About this clonotype itself: This could be a read error, since a much larger clone is one nucleotide away. This CDR3 reads CANSELQVNTEAFF. The CDR3 DNA sequence: TGTGCCAACAGTGAACTCCAGGTGAACACTGAAGCTTTCTTT. This chain connects TRBV10-3 to TRBJ1-1, with unresolved D. This CDR3 has 14 residues. Germline V lookup: CDR1 ENHRY, CDR2 SYGVKD.

Comments on this clonotype: A much larger clone differs by one base, so this may be a read error. Given the absence of the conserved phenylalanine or tryptophan at the CDR3 end, a read error is likely. The rearrangement links TRBV19 to TRBJ2-3; no reliable D call. The CDR3 loop spans 15 amino acids. Trimming removed 10 bases at V and 1 base at J, with 18 bases between. Germline V gives CDR1 LNHDA, CDR2 SQIVND (reference sequence). The DNA for the CDR3 is TGTGCCACCCATGCATACGGGTCCCGCACAGATACGCAGTATATT. It translates to CATHAYGSRTDTQYI.

This clonotype occurred many times. This chain links TRBV12-3 or TRBV12-4 with TRBJ1-2; D gene ambiguous. The CDR3 totals 11 residues. Trimming shortened V by 1 base and J by 5 bases, and 2 bases separated the two germline ends. The CDR3 nucleotides read TGTGCCAGCAGTTTAGAGTATGGCTACACCTTC. Residues: CASSLEYGYTF.

In this sample, this clonotype turned up a few times. The chain combines TRBV2 with TRBJ2-1; D could derive from TRBD1 or TRBD2 (7 bases each). The CDR3 is 18 residues long. V gave up 0 bases and J gave up 4 bases, with 19 bases separating them. The germline V gene encodes CDR1 SNHLY and CDR2 FYNNEI. The CDR3 region has the DNA TGTGCCAGCAGTGAAGCGCTTAGGTGGCAGGGGGGGTACAATGAGCAGTTCTTC. It translates to CASSEALRWQGGYNEQFF. The entire variable domain, with the rest obtained from reference TRBV2 and TRBJ2-1, is as follows: EPEVTQTPSHQVTQMGQEVILRCVPISNHLYFYWYRQILGQKVEFLVSFYNNEISEKSEIFDDQFSVERPDGSNFTLKIRSTKLEDSAMYFCASSEALRWQGGYNEQFFGPGTRLTVL.

This clonotype was observed at least ten times. This chain uses TRBV12-3 or TRBV12-4 with TRBJ1-5, with TRBD1 matching over 7 bases. The CDR3 is made up of 15 amino acids. After removal of 6 bases from V and 2 bases from J, the junction contained 7 bases not matched to a gene. The CDR3 DNA is TGTGCCAGCAGCCGGGACAGTTTAGGCAATCAGCCCCAGCATTTT. Translating it yields CASSRDSLGNQPQHF.

This clonotype was observed at least ten times. The rearrangement uses TRBV28 and TRBJ2-1; 8 nucleotides line up with TRBD2. Per germline, CDR1 MDHEN and CDR2 SYDVKM. The V and J ends lost 1 base and 7 bases, in that order; junction bases with no gene match: 9. CDR3 size: 16 residues. The CDR3 spells CASSLSWTSSQNEQFF. CDR3 DNA: TGTGCCAGCAGTTTATCATGGACTAGCTCACAAAATGAGCAGTTCTTC.

This clonotype showed up many times. The chain recombines TRBV7-6 with TRBJ2-7; 15 nucleotides agree with TRBD2. This CDR3 comprises 17 residues. V was clipped by 4 bases and J by 1 base; unmatched bases: 5. CDR1 is SGHVS, CDR2 FNYEAQ, per germline. CDR3 coding DNA: TGTGCCAGCAGCTGGGGGACTAGCGGGGGGTCGTCCTACGAGCAGTACTTC. Amino acid sequence: CASSWGTSGGSSYEQYF. Drawing the rest from reference TRBV7-6 and TRBJ2-7, the complete variable domain is GAGVSQSPRYKVTKRGQDVALRCDPISGHVSLYWYRQALGQGPEFLTYFNYEAQQDKSGLPNDRFSAERPEGSISTLTIQRTEQRDSAMYRCASSWGTSGGSSYEQYFGPGTRLTVT.

This clonotype has a count of ten or more. The chain couples TRBV12-3 or TRBV12-4 to TRBJ2-3; TRBD2 aligns across 12 bases. The length of the CDR3 is 16 residues. J lost 3 bases, V lost 5 bases, and 6 bases had no gene match. Here the CDR3 DNA reads TGTGCCAGCAGTCAGACTAGCGGGGGTTGGACAGATACGCAGTATTTT. Its protein product is CASSQTSGGWTDTQYF.

Many counts were recorded for this clonotype. V usage is TRBV27 and J usage is TRBJ2-1; D is uncertain. Germline values: CDR1 MNHEY, CDR2 SMNVEV (reference sequence). The CDR3 covers 14 residues. With 1 base removed from V and 9 bases from J, the gap between germline ends came to 13 bases. The CDR3: CASSLFRSGSEQFF. CDR3 sequence (DNA): TGTGCCAGCAGTTTATTCAGGTCTGGAAGTGAGCAGTTCTTC.

V and J are TRBV6-2 or TRBV6-3 and TRBJ2-1, with a possible D match to TRBD1 (6 bases). CDR1 MNHEY and CDR2 SVGEGT come from the germline V gene. This CDR3 comprises 15 residues. V was shortened by 5 bases and J by 4 bases, with 15 bases between the two germline ends. The CDR3, as DNA: TGTGCCAGCAGTCCGGCGAGAGGGGGATACAATGAGCAGTTCTTC. Translating it yields CASSPARGGYNEQFF.

This clonotype turned up a few times. The chain links TRBV7-2 to TRBJ2-7; weak D call: TRBD2 (6 bases). Germline V gene lookup returns CDR1 SGHTA and CDR2 FQGNSA. CDR3 length equals 13 residues. Trimming removed 2 bases from V and 3 bases from J, with 8 bases in between. CDR3 sequence (DNA): TGTGCCAGCAGCTTACGGAGGGACTACGAGCAGTACTTC. This sequence encodes CASSLRRDYEQYF.

The sample holds many counts of this clonotype. The V call is TRBV7-2, the J call TRBJ2-4; D not certain. Per the germline V gene, CDR1 is SGHTA and CDR2 is FQGNSA. CDR3 length equals 12 residues. V shed 5 bases and J shed 5 bases, with 7 bases lying between them. The CDR3 spells CASSNIENIQYF. CDR3 coding DNA: TGTGCCAGCAGCAATATTGAAAACATTCAGTACTTC.

This clonotype has ten or more counts. V gene TRBV20-1 combines with J gene TRBJ2-3; D is perhaps TRBD2 (6 bases). The CDR3 covers 14 residues. Germline CDR1 DFQATT, CDR2 SNEGSKA (reference sequence). V lost 2 bases, J lost 3 bases, and 12 bases lay in between. Here the CDR3 DNA reads TGCAGTGCTAGACGGGAGCCTGATACAGATACGCAGTATTTT. As protein: CSARREPDTDTQYF.

This clonotype was observed many times. V and J are TRBV7-2 and TRBJ1-2; no definite D call. Germline lookup yields CDR1 SGHTA and CDR2 FQGNSA. The CDR3 loop spans 14 amino acids. V gave up 2 bases and J gave up 7 bases, with 14 bases separating them. The CDR3: CASSLTGYGSGYTF. In DNA form, the CDR3 reads TGTGCCAGCAGCTTAACTGGTTATGGTAGTGGCTACACCTTC.

Many counts were recorded for this clonotype. The chain carries TRBV30 and TRBJ2-6; D not resolved. Trimming pared 1 base from V and 4 bases from J, leaving 5 bases between. The length of the CDR3 is 13 residues. The germline gives CDR1 GTSNPN, CDR2 SVGIG (reference sequence). The CDR3 region is CAWSGPGANVLTF. In nucleotides, the CDR3 is TGTGCCTGGAGTGGGCCAGGGGCCAACGTCCTGACTTTC.

This clonotype was recorded at least ten times. The chain recombines TRBV5-1 with TRBJ2-7; the match to TRBD1 covers 7 bases. Germline V gene lookup returns CDR1 SGHRS and CDR2 YFSETQ. The CDR3 totals 13 residues. V lost 8 bases to trimming and J lost 3 bases; unmatched junction nucleotides: 8. The CDR3 reads CAREDRYRYEQYF. The CDR3 bases are TGCGCCAGAGAGGACAGGTACCGCTACGAGCAGTACTTC.

The chain employs TRBV5-1 and TRBJ2-3, with D tentatively TRBD2 (6 bases). Trimming cost V 3 bases and J 4 bases, with 15 bases left between them. The germline V gene has CDR1 SGHRS and CDR2 YFSETQ. The length of the CDR3 is 15 residues. The CDR3 is CASSSRLVGPDTQYF. The CDR3 DNA reads TGCGCCAGCAGCTCTAGACTAGTCGGTCCAGATACGCAGTATTTT.

The V gene is TRBV6-5, the J gene TRBJ2-7; D is uncertain. The germline CDR1 and CDR2 sequences are MNHEY and SVGAGI. V gave up 5 bases and J gave up 3 bases, with 14 bases separating them. This CDR3 contains 14 residues. CDR3 sequence reads: CASSGIDTIYEQYF. The DNA for the CDR3 is TGTGCCAGCAGTGGGATCGACACCATCTACGAGCAGTACTTC.

There are many counts of this clonotype. The V gene is TRBV4-1, the J gene TRBJ1-1; TRBD1 might be the D (6 bases). This CDR3 contains 16 residues. Germline CDR1 reads MGHRA; CDR2 reads YSYEKL. Trimming removed 1 base at V and 0 bases at J, with 12 bases between. The CDR3 DNA reads TGCGCCAGCAGCCAAGTCGGGGCAGGGGTGAACACTGAAGCTTTCTTT. Its translation: CASSQVGAGVNTEAFF.

About this clonotype: A much larger clone is a single base away; this may be a read error. The chain combines TRBV12-3 or TRBV12-4 with TRBJ1-4; D ambiguous. This CDR3 comprises 12 residues. CDR3 DNA: TGTGTCAGCAGTTTCTCGAGTGAAAAACTGTTTTTT. Translated, it gives CVSSFSSEKLFF.

This clonotype was seen a few times. The chain joins TRBV5-6 to TRBJ1-6; D gene uncertain. V lost 1 base and J lost 5, with 10 bases in between. Germline loops: CDR1 SGHDT, CDR2 YYEEEE. There are 15 residues in the CDR3. CDR3 in DNA: TGTGCCAGCAGCTTGAAGGCGATCGATAATTCACCCCTCCACTTT. Residues: CASSLKAIDNSPLHF.

This clonotype was found many times. This chain links TRBV13 with TRBJ2-1; D is unresolved. Trimming shortened V by 4 bases and J by 8 bases, and 21 bases separated the two germline ends. Germline V gives CDR1 PRHDT, CDR2 FYEKMQ (reference sequence). This CDR3 has 16 amino acids. CDR3 amino acids: CASSSRLGRKRDEQFF. CDR3 DNA sequence: TGTGCCAGCAGCTCCCGCTTGGGAAGGAAGAGAGATGAGCAGTTCTTC.